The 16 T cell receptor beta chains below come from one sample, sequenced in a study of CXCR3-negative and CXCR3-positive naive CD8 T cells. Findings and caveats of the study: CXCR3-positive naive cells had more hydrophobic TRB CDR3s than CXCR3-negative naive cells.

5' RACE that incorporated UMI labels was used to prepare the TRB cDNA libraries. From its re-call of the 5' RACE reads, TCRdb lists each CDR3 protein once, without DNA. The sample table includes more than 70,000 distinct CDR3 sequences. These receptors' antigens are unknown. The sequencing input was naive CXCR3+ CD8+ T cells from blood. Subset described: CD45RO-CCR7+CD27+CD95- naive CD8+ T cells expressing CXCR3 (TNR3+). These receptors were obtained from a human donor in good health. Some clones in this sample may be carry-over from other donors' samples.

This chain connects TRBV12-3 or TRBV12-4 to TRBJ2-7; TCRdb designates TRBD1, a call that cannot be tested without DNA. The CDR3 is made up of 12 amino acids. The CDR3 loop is CATKDMKTEQYF.

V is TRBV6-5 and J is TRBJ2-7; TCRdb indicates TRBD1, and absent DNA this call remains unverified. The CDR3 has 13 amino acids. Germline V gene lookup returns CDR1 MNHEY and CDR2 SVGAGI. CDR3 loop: CTSSPQGEGEQYF.

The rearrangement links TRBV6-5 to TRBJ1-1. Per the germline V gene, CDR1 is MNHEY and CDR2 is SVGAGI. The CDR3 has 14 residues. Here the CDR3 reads CASSETDRNTEAFF.

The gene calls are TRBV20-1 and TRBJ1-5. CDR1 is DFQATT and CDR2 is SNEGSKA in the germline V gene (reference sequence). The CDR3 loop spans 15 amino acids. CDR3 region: CSASVRGYGHQPQHF.

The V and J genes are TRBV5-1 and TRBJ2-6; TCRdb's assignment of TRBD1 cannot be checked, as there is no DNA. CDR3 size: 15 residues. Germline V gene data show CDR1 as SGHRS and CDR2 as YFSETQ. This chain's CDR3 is CASSPLLSGANVLTF.

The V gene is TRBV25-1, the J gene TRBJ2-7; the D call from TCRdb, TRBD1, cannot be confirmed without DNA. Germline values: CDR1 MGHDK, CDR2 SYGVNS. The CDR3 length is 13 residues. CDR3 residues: CASSRDGPYEQYF.

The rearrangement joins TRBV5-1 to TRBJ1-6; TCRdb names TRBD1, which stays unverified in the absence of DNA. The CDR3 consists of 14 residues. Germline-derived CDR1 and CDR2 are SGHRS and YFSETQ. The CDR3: CASSSTGEVSPLHF.

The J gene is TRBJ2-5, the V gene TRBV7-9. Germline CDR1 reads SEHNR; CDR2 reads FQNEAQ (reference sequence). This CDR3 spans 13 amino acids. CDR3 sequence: CASSVDLEETQYF.

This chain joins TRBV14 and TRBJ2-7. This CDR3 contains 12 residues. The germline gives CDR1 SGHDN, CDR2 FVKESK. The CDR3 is CASSQDHYEQYF.

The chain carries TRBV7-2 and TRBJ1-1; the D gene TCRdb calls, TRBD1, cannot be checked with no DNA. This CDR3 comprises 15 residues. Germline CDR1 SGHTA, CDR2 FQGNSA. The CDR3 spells CASSDRDRGYTEAFF.

The CDR3 loop reads CASSSGTYPYNEQFF. The chain recombines TRBV14 with TRBJ2-1; no DNA is available, so the TRBD1 call from TCRdb remains unchecked. The germline CDR1 and CDR2 sequences are SGHDN and FVKESK. The CDR3 contains 15 residues.

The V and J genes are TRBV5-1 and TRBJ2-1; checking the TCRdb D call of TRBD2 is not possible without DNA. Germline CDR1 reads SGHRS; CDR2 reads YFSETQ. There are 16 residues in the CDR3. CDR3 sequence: CASSHYAGGLDNEQFF.

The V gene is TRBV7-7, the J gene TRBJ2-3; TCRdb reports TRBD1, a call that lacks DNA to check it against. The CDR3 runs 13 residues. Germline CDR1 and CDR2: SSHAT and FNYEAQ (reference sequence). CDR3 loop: CASSRDSSDTQYF. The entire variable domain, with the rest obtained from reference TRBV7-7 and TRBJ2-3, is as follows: GAGVSQSPRYKVTKRGQDVTLRCDPISSHATLYWYQQALGQGPEFLTYFNYEAQPDKSGLPSDRFSAERPEGSISTLTIQRTEQRDSAMYRCASSRDSSDTQYFGPGTRLTVL.

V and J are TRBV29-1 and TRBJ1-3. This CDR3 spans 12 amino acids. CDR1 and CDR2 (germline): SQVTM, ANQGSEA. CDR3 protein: CSAGGQGNTIYF.

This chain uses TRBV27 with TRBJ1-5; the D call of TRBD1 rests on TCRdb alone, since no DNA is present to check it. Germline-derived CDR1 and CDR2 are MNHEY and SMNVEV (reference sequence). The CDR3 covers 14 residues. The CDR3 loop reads CASSLVGGGQPQHF.

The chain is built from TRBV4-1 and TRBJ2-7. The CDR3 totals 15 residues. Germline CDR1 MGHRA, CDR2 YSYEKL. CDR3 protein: CASSQDQAAGGEQYF.